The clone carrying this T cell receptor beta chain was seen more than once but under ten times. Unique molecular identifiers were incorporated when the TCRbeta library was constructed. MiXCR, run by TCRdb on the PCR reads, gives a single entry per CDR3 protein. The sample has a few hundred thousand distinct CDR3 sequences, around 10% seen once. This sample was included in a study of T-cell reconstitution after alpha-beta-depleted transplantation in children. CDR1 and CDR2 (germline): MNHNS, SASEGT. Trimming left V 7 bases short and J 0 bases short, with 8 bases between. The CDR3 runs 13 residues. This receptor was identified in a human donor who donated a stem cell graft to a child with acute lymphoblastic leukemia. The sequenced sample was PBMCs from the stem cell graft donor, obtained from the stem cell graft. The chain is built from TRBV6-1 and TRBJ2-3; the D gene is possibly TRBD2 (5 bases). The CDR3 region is CASKRTSTDTQYF. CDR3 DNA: TGTGCCAGCAAGCGGACTAGCACAGATACGCAGTATTTT.